Listed below are T cell receptor beta chains from one sample, sequenced in a study of cytomegalovirus exposure and HLA in healthy donors. TCRdb keeps only in-frame clones here, not all; method: immunoSEQ multiplex PCR. The table has 100,000 to 150,000 clones, 89% seen once. Sequenced sample: PBMCs. The receptors here all came from a woman in her late teens or twenties in good health and CMV-seronegative. Each CDR3 is given with its conserved first and last residue. A D gene is named only where the DNA matches it firmly. Expanded clones get a size class; other rows say once, few or many, or leave the size out.

J gene: TRBJ1-4
V gene: TRBV28
D gene: TRBD1
clone size: NA
CDR3 DNA: TGTGCCAGCAGTTTATTGACAGGGTCCGGGGGTGAAAAACTGTTTTTT
CDR3 protein: CASSLLTGSGGEKLFF

J gene: TRBJ2-7
V gene: TRBV5-1
D gene: TRBD2
clone size: NA
CDR3 DNA: TGCGCCAGCAGCTTATTTGGGACTAGCGGGAGCCCCTACGAGCAGTACTTC
CDR3 protein: CASSLFGTSGSPYEQYF

J gene: TRBJ1-1
V gene: TRBV6-5
D gene: NA
clone size: NA
CDR3 DNA: TGTGCCAGCAGTTACGGGCAGGGACTCACTGAAGCTTTCTTT
CDR3 protein: CASSYGQGLTEAFF

J gene: TRBJ1-1
V gene: TRBV7-8
D gene: TRBD1
clone size: once
CDR3 DNA: TGTGCCAGCAGGCCTACAGGGGGCCTCTTGAACACTGAAGCTTTCTTT
CDR3 protein: CASRPTGGLLNTEAFF

J gene: TRBJ1-1
V gene: TRBV25-1
D gene: NA
clone size: NA
CDR3 DNA: TGTGCCAGCAGTGAATGGGGGGGTGAGAACACTGAAGCTTTCTTT
CDR3 protein: CASSEWGGENTEAFF

J gene: TRBJ2-4
V gene: TRBV15
D gene: TRBD2
clone size: NA
CDR3 DNA: TGTGCCACCAGCAGAGATTTGTTCCTAGCGGGTTACAAAAACATTCAGTACTTC
CDR3 protein: CATSRDLFLAGYKNIQYF

J gene: TRBJ2-1
V gene: TRBV27
D gene: NA
clone size: NA
CDR3 DNA: TGTGCCAGCAGTCCCTCCCCTTACAATGAGCAGTTCTTC
CDR3 protein: CASSPSPYNEQFF

J gene: TRBJ2-1
V gene: TRBV5-1
D gene: TRBD2
clone size: NA
CDR3 DNA: TGCGCCAGCAGCTTGGCGTCTAGCGGGAGAGCTGAGCAGTTCTTC
CDR3 protein: CASSLASSGRAEQFF

J gene: TRBJ1-2
V gene: TRBV2
D gene: NA
clone size: once
CDR3 DNA: TGTGCCAGCCAAGGCGACAGAAACTATGGCTACACCTTC
CDR3 protein: CASQGDRNYGYTF

J gene: TRBJ2-5
V gene: TRBV25-1
D gene: NA
clone size: NA
CDR3 DNA: TGTGCCAGCTCTCGGGTTAACAACGTTCCTCAAGAGACCCAGTACTTC
CDR3 protein: CASSRVNNVPQETQYF

J gene: TRBJ2-1
V gene: TRBV28
D gene: NA
clone size: NA
CDR3 DNA: TGTGCCAGCAGTCTAGGTGACAGGGACTGGAATGAGCAGTTCTTC
CDR3 protein: CASSLGDRDWNEQFF

J gene: TRBJ2-7
V gene: TRBV2
D gene: TRBD2
clone size: once
CDR3 DNA: TGTGCCAGCCGATGGACTAGCGGGGCGTACGAGCAGTACTTC
CDR3 protein: CASRWTSGAYEQYF

J gene: TRBJ1-3
V gene: TRBV12-5
D gene: NA
clone size: NA
CDR3 DNA: TGTGCTAGTGGTTTGGTATCAGGCCTCTCTGGAAACACCATATATTTT
CDR3 protein: CASGLVSGLSGNTIYF

J gene: TRBJ2-7
V gene: TRBV10-1
D gene: TRBD2
clone size: NA
CDR3 DNA: TGCGCCAGCAGTGAGTCTCGGGAGGGCCCGCAGTACTTC
CDR3 protein: CASSESREGPQYF

J gene: TRBJ2-4
V gene: TRBV5-1
D gene: TRBD1
clone size: once
CDR3 DNA: TGCGCCAGCAGCGTGGACGGGGACAGCAAAAACATTCAGTACTTC
CDR3 protein: CASSVDGDSKNIQYF

J gene: TRBJ2-1
V gene: TRBV18
D gene: TRBD1
clone size: NA
CDR3 DNA: TGTGCCAGCTCACCACCGGGACAGGGGGCGAGTGAGCAGTTCTTC
CDR3 protein: CASSPPGQGASEQFF

J gene: TRBJ2-6
V gene: TRBV5-4
D gene: TRBD1
clone size: once
CDR3 DNA: TGTGCCAGCAGCTTGGGACAGGGTATCTCTGGGGCCAACGTCCTGACTTTC
CDR3 protein: CASSLGQGISGANVLTF

J gene: TRBJ2-7
V gene: TRBV6-6
D gene: NA
clone size: NA
CDR3 DNA: TGTGCCAGCAGCCTCCTTGTCTCCTACGAGCAGTACTTC
CDR3 protein: CASSLLVSYEQYF

J gene: TRBJ1-3
V gene: TRBV29-1
D gene: NA
clone size: NA
CDR3 DNA: TGCAGCGTTGCAGGTCTGTTCGGAAACACCATATATTTT
CDR3 protein: CSVAGLFGNTIYF

J gene: TRBJ1-2
V gene: TRBV28
D gene: NA
clone size: NA
CDR3 DNA: TGTGCCAGCACCCAGACAGGACTTAACTATGGCTACACCTTC
CDR3 protein: CASTQTGLNYGYTF

J gene: TRBJ2-1
V gene: TRBV4-1
D gene: NA
clone size: NA
CDR3 DNA: TGCGCCAGCAGCCAAGGCAGGGCGGGGCCGTCCTACAATGAGCAGTTCTTC
CDR3 protein: CASSQGRAGPSYNEQFF

J gene: TRBJ2-7
V gene: TRBV7-6
D gene: NA
clone size: NA
CDR3 DNA: TGTGCCAGCAGCTCCAGACTAGACCACTACGAAGAGCAGTACTTC
CDR3 protein: CASSSRLDHYEEQYF

J gene: TRBJ2-3
V gene: TRBV6-5
D gene: TRBD1
clone size: NA
CDR3 DNA: TGTGCCAGCAGTGCCGGGACAGGGTCGGATACGCAGTATTTT
CDR3 protein: CASSAGTGSDTQYF

J gene: TRBJ1-2
V gene: TRBV5-4
D gene: TRBD1
clone size: few
CDR3 DNA: TGTGCCAGCAGCTTTCACATGACAGGGGAATATGGCTACACCTTC
CDR3 protein: CASSFHMTGEYGYTF